Below, 11 T cell receptor beta chains from the same sample are listed, as sequenced in a study of blood T cells in healthy people across ages. Through a sample-barcoded 5' primer and a J-beta primer mix, a second PCR was run for roughly 7 to 12 cycles. TCRdb passed the 5' RACE reads through MiXCR, listing each CDR3 protein once. This repertoire shows about 620,000 distinct CDR3 sequences, under 65% found once; its top ten account for roughly 13%. The sample consisted of blood. The receptors were gathered from a woman older than 75 in good health.

This clonotype occurred many times. The chain combines TRBV5-1 with TRBJ2-4, with a tentative D call TRBD2 (6 bases). The length of the CDR3 is 14 residues. Germline V gene data show CDR1 as SGHRS and CDR2 as YFSETQ. V lost 4 bases to trimming and J lost 4 bases, with 12 bases between them. For the CDR3, the DNA is TGCGCCAGCAGCACGACTAGTTTAAAAAACATTCAGTACTTC. Its translation: CASSTTSLKNIQYF.

This clonotype has only one observation. The chain joins TRBV6-1 to TRBJ2-2; D might be TRBD1 (5 bases). This CDR3 contains 17 residues. The V and J ends lost 2 bases and 4 bases respectively, with 17 bases between them. Germline V lookup: CDR1 MNHNS, CDR2 SASEGT. CDR3 bases: TGTGCCAGCAGTGAACAGGGTATAGGGGCGAGCACCGGGGAGCTGTTTTTT. It codes for CASSEQGIGASTGELFF.

The V call is TRBV2, the J call TRBJ2-1; D unclear. CDR3 size: 13 residues. Germline CDR1 and CDR2: SNHLY and FYNNEI. V shed 2 bases and J shed 7 bases, with 9 bases lying between them. This CDR3 is CASSENSINEQFF. CDR3 DNA: TGTGCCAGCAGTGAAAACAGTATTAATGAGCAGTTCTTC.

This clonotype showed up just once. A much larger clone differs by one base, so this may be a read error. V and J are TRBV7-6 and TRBJ2-7; possible D gene TRBD2, 6 bases. Germline V gene sequence: CDR1 SGHVS, CDR2 FNYEAQ. The CDR3 extends over 16 amino acids. V shed 4 bases and J shed 3 bases, with 19 bases lying between them. CDR3 region: CASSSRLGRGGYEQYF. CDR3 sequence (DNA): TGTGCCAGCAGCTCACGTTTGGGGCGGGGAGGCTACGAGCAGTACTTC. Variable domain in full (rest from reference TRBV7-6 and TRBJ2-7): GAGVSQSPRYKVTKRGQDVALRCDPISGHVSLYWYRQALGQGPEFLTYFNYEAQQDKSGLPNDRFSAERPEGSISTLTIQRTEQRDSAMYRCASSSRLGRGGYEQYFGPGTRLTVT.

This clonotype showed up just a few times. A clone one base away is much larger, so this may be a read error. The CDR3 DNA is TGTGCCAGCTATTACAGCCGAGGGAGCTCCTACAATGAGCAGTACTTC. Its translation: CASYYSRGSSYNEQYF. V is TRBV2 and J is TRBJ2-1, with D possibly being TRBD2 (5 bases). TRBJ2-7 matches the DNA end more closely, so the J call is doubtful. This CDR3 is 16 amino acids long. The germline gives CDR1 SNHLY, CDR2 FYNNEI.

This chain uses TRBV12-3 or TRBV12-4 with TRBJ1-5; D remains unclear. The CDR3 loop spans 12 amino acids. Trimming cost V 7 bases and J 6 bases, with 10 bases left between them. The CDR3 spells CASNIWPQPQHF. The CDR3 region has the DNA TGTGCCAGCAACATCTGGCCTCAGCCCCAGCATTTT.

The CDR3, as DNA: TGTGCCAGCAGCCAAGGGACTAGCGGGCCACGGGTGAATGAGCAGTTCTTC. Encoded protein: CASSQGTSGPRVNEQFF. This chain joins TRBV14 and TRBJ2-1, with 11 bases lining up with TRBD2. V lost 1 base to trimming and J lost 7 bases; unmatched junction nucleotides: 9. The CDR3 contains 17 residues. In germline, CDR1 is SGHDN, CDR2 FVKESK.

This clonotype was counted between two and nine times. The chain is built from TRBV4-2 and TRBJ2-2; D not certain. Trimming stripped 2 bases from V and 3 bases from J, with 10 bases between. This CDR3 spans 15 amino acids. From germline, CDR1 is LGHNA and CDR2 YNFKEQ. CDR3 residues: CASSQSLVDTGELFF. CDR3 sequence (DNA): TGTGCCAGCAGCCAAAGCTTGGTCGACACCGGGGAGCTGTTTTTT.

This chain connects TRBV30 to TRBJ2-1, with D possibly being TRBD2 (7 bases). This CDR3 region has 14 residues. Per the germline V gene, CDR1 is GTSNPN and CDR2 is SVGIG (reference sequence). V lost 5 bases to trimming and J lost 5 bases, with 16 bases between them. CDR3 bases: TGTGCCTGGGGGGGGCTAGCGGAGAACAATGAGCAGTTCTTC. It codes for CAWGGLAENNEQFF.

This clonotype was seen many times. The chain recombines TRBV3-1 with TRBJ2-5; 7 bases fit TRBD1. The CDR3 contains 17 residues. Germline lookup yields CDR1 LGHDT and CDR2 YNNKEL (reference sequence). With V trimmed by 0 bases and J by 6 bases, 13 bases remained unmatched. For the CDR3, the DNA is TGTGCCAGCAGCCAAGATAGAAACAGGGGATCTTTGCAGACCCAGTACTTC. Its protein is CASSQDRNRGSLQTQYF.

Here the CDR3 reads CASSAGEYSNQPQHF. In DNA, the CDR3 is TGCGCCTCCTCGGCAGGGGAGTATAGCAATCAGCCCCAGCATTTT. The chain carries TRBV5-1 and TRBJ1-5; D possibly corresponds to TRBD1 (6 bases). Looked up from germline, CDR1 is SGHRS and CDR2 is YFSETQ. V was pared by 10 bases and J by 0 bases, with 17 bases between. This CDR3 has 15 amino acids.